Presented here are 2 T cell receptor beta chains from one specimen sequenced in a study of metastatic and nonmetastatic thyroid tumors (dated by TCRdb to the early 2020s). No patient had received any treatment before thyroid surgery. The library was obtained by PCR. The instrument given in TCRdb is Illumina HiSeq 4000. TCRdb's own reprocessing of the public reads used fastp at Q25 and MiXCR and kept productive beta chains. The sample table records about 34,000 clones; approximately 40% of these occur just once. Clones ranked in the top ten supply roughly 22% of the sample. Sequenced sample: tumor tissue. The receptors were sampled from a female donor with papillary thyroid cancer or a benign thyroid nodule (not recorded which). Some clones in this sample may be carry-over from other donors' samples.

As concerns this clone: The same CDR3 is also encoded by other DNA sequences in this sample. This chain connects TRBV20-1 to TRBJ2-7, with 9 bases fitting TRBD2. CDR1 and CDR2 from the germline V gene are DFQATT and SNEGSKA (reference sequence). The J segment lost 5 bases and the V segment lost 1 base, leaving 6 bases of the junction unmatched. This CDR3 contains 14 residues. DNA of the CDR3: TGCAGTGCTAGAGTGTCTAGCGGGACGAACGAGCAGTACTTC. Residues: CSARVSSGTNEQYF.

This clone has only a few counts. This rearrangement joins TRBV7-9 to TRBJ2-3; tentatively, D is TRBD2 (6 bases). Trimming took off 3 bases at V and 4 bases at J, with 11 bases between the two ends. The germline V gene encodes CDR1 SEHNR and CDR2 FQNEAQ (reference sequence). The CDR3 length is 14 residues. The DNA of the CDR3 is TGTGCCAGCAGCTTGCAGTGGGAGGCAGATACGCAGTATTTT. This translates into CASSLQWEADTQYF.